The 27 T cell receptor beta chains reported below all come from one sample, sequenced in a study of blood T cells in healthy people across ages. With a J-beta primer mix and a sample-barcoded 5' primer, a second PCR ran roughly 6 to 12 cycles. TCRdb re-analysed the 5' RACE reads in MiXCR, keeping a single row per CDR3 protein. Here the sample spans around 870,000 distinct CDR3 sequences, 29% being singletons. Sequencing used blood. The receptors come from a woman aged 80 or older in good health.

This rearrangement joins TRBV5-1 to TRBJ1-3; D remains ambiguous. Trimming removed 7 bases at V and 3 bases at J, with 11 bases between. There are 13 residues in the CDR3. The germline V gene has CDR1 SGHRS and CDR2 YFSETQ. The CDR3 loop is CASAAGDGNTIYF. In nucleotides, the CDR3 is TGCGCCAGCGCGGCGGGTGATGGAAACACCATATATTTT.

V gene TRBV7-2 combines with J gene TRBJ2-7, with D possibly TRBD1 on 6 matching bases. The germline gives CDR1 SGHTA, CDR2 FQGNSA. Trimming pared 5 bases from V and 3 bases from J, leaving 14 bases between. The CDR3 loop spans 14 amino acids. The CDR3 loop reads CASSITGRNYEQYF. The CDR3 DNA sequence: TGTGCCAGCAGCATCACAGGGCGCAACTACGAGCAGTACTTC.

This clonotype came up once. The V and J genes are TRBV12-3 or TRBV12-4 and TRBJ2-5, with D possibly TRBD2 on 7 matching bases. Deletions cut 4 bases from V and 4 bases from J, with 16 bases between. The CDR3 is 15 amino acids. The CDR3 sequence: CASSSGQGRVETQYF. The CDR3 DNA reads TGTGCCAGCAGTTCGGGACAAGGGAGGGTAGAGACCCAGTACTTC.

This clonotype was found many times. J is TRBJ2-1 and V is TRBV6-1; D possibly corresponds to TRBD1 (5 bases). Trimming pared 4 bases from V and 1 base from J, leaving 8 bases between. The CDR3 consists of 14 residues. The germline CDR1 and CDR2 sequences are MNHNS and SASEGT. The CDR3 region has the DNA TGTGCCAGCAGTGGGAGACAGTCCTACAATGAGCAGTTCTTC. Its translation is CASSGRQSYNEQFF.

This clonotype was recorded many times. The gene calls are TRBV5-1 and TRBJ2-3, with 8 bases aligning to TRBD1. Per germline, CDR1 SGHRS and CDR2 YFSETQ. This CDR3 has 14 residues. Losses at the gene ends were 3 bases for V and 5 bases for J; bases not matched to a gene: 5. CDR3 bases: TGCGCCAGCAGCTCCGGACAGGGTGGAGATACGCAGTATTTT. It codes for CASSSGQGGDTQYF.

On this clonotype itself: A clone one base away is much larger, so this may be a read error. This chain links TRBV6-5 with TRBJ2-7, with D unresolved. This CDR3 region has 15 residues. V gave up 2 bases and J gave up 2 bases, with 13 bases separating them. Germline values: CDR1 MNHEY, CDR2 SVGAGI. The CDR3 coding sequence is TGTGCCAGCAGTTACGAGAGCGAGGCAACCTACGAGCAGTACTTC. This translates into CASSYESEATYEQYF.

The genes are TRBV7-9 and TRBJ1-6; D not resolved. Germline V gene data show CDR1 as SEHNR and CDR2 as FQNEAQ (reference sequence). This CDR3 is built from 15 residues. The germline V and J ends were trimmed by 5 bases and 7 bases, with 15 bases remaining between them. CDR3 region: CASSSTRGPNSPLHF. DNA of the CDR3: TGTGCCAGCAGCAGCACGCGGGGTCCGAATTCACCCCTCCACTTT.

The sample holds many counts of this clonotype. This CDR3 reads CASSSRLAGGTDTQYF. CDR3 DNA sequence: TGTGCCAGCAGTTCTAGACTAGCGGGGGGCACAGATACGCAGTATTTT. The chain uses TRBV7-2 and TRBJ2-3, with TRBD2 matching over 12 bases. V gave up 6 bases and J gave up 1 base; unmatched junction bases: 5. The CDR3 runs 16 residues. CDR1 and CDR2 from the germline V gene are SGHTA and FQGNSA.

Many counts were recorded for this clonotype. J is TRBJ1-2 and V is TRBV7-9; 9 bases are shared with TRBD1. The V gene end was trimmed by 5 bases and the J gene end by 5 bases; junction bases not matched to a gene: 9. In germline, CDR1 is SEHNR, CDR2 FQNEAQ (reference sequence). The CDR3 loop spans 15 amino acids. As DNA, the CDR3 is TGTGCCAGCAGCGCAGGGACAGGGAGTCGTTATGGCTACACCTTC. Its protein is CASSAGTGSRYGYTF.

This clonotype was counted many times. CDR3 loop: CSVVSHRGANYGYTF. The DNA of the CDR3 is TGCAGCGTAGTAAGCCACCGGGGAGCTAACTATGGCTACACCTTC. The chain employs TRBV29-1 and TRBJ1-2, with D uncertain. This CDR3 region has 15 residues. The V end was cut by 6 bases, the J end by 0 bases, with 17 bases between. Germline CDR1 reads SQVTM; CDR2 reads ANQGSEA.

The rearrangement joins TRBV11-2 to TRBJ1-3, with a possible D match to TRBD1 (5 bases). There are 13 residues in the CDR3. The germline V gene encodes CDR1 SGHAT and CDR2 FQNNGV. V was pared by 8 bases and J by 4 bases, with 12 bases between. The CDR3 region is CASARGVGNTIYF. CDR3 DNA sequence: TGTGCCAGCGCCCGGGGGGTGGGAAACACCATATATTTT.

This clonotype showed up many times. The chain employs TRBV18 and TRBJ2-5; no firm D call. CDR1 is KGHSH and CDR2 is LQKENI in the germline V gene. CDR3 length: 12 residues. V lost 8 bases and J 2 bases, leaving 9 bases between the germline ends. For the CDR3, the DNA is TGTGCCAGCAGTCCAGGACAAGAGACCCAGTACTTC. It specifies CASSPGQETQYF.

As DNA, the CDR3 is TGCGCCAGCAGCTTGAGGAGACCGGCAGAGTCCTACGAGCAGTACTTC. Translating gives CASSLRRPAESYEQYF. This sequence joins TRBV5-1 and TRBJ2-7; no reliable D call. From germline, CDR1 is SGHRS and CDR2 YFSETQ. V was clipped by 1 base and J by 1 base, with 15 bases between them. The CDR3 covers 16 residues.

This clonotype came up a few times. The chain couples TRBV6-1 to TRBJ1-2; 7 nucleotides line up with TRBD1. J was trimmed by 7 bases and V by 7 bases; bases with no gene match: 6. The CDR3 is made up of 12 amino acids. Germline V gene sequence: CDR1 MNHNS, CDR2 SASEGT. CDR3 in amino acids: CASKDRDGGYTF. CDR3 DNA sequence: TGTGCCAGCAAAGACAGGGATGGTGGCTACACCTTC.

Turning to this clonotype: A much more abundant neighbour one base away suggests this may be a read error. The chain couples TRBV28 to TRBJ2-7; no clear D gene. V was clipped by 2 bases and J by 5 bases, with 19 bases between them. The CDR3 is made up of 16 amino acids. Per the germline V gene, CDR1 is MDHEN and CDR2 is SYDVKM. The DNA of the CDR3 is TGTGCCAGCAGTTTAAGGCCCAGCTCCGTTCTCCACGAGCAGTACTTC. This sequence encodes CASSLRPSSVLHEQYF. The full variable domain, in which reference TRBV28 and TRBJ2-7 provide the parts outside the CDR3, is DVKVTQSSRYLVKRTGEKVFLECVQDMDHENMFWYRQDPGLGLRLIYFSYDVKMKEKGDIPEGYSVSREKKERFSLILESASTNQTSMYLCASSLRPSSVLHEQYFGPGTRLTVT.

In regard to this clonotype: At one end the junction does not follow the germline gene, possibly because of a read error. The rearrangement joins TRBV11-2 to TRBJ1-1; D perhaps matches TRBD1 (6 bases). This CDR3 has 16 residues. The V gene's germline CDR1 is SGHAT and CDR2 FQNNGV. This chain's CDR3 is CASSPPVQGGNTGAFF. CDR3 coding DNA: TGTGCCAGCAGCCCCCCGGTACAAGGGGGAAACACTGGAGCTTTCTTT. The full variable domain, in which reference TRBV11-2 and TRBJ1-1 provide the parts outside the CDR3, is EAGVAQSPRYKIIEKRQSVAFWCNPISGHATLYWYQQILGQGPKLLIQFQNNGVVDDSQLPKDRFSAERLKGVDSTLKIQPAKLEDSAVYLCASSPPVQGGNTGAFFGQGTRLTVV.

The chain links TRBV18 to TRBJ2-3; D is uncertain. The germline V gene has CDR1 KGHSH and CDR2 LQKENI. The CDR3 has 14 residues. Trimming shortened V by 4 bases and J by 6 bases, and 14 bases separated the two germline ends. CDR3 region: CASSLPSGGDTQYF. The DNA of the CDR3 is TGTGCCAGCTCACTGCCTTCGGGCGGCGATACGCAGTATTTT.

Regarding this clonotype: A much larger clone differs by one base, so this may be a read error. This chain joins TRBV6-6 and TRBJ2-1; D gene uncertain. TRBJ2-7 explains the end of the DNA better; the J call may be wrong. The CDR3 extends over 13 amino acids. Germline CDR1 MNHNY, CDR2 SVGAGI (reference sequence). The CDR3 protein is CASTRQIYNEQYF. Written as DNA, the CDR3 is TGTGCCAGCACCCGTCAAATCTACAATGAGCAGTACTTC.

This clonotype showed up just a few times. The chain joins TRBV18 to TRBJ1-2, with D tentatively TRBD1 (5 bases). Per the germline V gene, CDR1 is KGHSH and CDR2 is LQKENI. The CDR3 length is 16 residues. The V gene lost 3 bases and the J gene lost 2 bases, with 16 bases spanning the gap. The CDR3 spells CASSPGTQGSNYGYTF. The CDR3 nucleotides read TGTGCCAGCTCACCCGGGACTCAGGGTAGCAACTATGGCTACACCTTC.

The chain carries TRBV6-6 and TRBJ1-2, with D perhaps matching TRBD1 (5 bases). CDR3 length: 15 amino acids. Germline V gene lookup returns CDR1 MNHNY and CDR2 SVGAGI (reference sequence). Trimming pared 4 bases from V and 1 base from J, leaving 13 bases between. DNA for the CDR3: TGTGCCAGCAGTTTCATCTTCCAGGGTAACTATGGCTACACCTTC. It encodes CASSFIFQGNYGYTF.

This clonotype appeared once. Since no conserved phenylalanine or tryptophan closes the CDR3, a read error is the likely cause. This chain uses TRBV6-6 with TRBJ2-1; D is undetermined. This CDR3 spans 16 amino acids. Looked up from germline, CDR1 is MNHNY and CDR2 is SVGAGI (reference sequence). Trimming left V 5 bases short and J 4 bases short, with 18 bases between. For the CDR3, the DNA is TGTGCCAGCAGTCAGGCTGGTGGCGGTGTTTACAATGAGCAGTTCCTC. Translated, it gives CASSQAGGGVYNEQFL.

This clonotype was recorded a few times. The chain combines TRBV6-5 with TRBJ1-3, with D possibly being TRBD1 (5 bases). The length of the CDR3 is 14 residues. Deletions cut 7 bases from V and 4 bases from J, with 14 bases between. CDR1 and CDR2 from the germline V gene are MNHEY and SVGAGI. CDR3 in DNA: TGTGCCAGCACTAAAACCTACAGGGGAAACACCATATATTTT. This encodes CASTKTYRGNTIYF.

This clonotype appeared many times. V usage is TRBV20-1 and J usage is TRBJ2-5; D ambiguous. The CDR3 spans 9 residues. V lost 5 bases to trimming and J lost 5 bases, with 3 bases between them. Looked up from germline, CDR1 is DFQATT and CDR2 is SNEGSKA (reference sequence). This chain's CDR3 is CSAWETQYF. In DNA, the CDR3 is TGCAGTGCTTGGGAGACCCAGTACTTC.

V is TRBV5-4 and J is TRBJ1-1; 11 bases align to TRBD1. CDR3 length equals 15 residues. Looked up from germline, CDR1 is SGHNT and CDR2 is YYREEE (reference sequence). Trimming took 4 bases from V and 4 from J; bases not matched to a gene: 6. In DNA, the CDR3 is TGTGCCAGCAGCCGAGCCGGGACAGGGGGCACTGAAGCTTTCTTT. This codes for CASSRAGTGGTEAFF.

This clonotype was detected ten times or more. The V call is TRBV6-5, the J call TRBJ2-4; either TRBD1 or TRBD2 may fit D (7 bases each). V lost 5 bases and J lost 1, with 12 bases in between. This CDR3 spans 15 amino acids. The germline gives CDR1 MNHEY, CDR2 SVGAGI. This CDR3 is CASSDREGAKNIQYF. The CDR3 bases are TGTGCCAGCAGTGACAGGGAGGGGGCCAAAAACATTCAGTACTTC.

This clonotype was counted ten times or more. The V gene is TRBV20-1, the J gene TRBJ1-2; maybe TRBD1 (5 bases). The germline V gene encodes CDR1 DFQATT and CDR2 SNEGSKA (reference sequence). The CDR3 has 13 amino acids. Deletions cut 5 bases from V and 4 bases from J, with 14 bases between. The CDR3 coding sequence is TGCAGTGCTTTCGGACACGGGACCTATGGCTACACCTTC. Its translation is CSAFGHGTYGYTF.

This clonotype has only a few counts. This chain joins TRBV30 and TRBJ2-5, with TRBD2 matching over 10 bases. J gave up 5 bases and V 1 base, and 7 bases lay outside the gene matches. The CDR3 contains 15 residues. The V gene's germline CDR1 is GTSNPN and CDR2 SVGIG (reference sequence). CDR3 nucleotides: TGTGCCTGGAGTGCACTTGGGACTAGCGCCGAGACCCAGTACTTC. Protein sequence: CAWSALGTSAETQYF. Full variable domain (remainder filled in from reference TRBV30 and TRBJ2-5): SQTIHQWPATLVQPVGSPLSLECTVEGTSNPNLYWYRQAAGRGLQLLFYSVGIGQISSEVPQNLSASRPQDRQFILSSKKLLLSDSGFYLCAWSALGTSAETQYFGPGTRLLVL.